This note documents a single T cell receptor (beta chain) sequence. Its target is not known. This entry belongs to a study of T cell responses to AZD1222 COVID-19 vaccine. The study, taken as a whole, reports: Recipients of AZD1222 seropositive at baseline numbered only 6 or 7. Repertoires were obtained solely post-peak T cell response. Reportedly, close to half of spike-specific TCRs are directed against unmutated variant regions.

The CDR3 has 12 amino acids. The V gene's germline CDR1 is SNHLY and CDR2 FYNNEI. Trimming removed 11 bases from V and 0 bases from J, with 8 bases in between. Repertoires were generated with immunoSEQ multiplex PCR, while TCRdb's copy carries only in-frame clones and drops some. The table has some 190,000 clones, about nine tenths seen once. The chain has TRBV2 and TRBJ1-3; D not certain. Sample: peripheral blood, taken 28 days after the second AZD1222 dose. This clonotype was obtained from an adult who received the AZD1222 COVID-19 vaccine. The CDR3 region has the DNA TGTGCCGACCGGGACTCTGGAAACACCATATATTTT. It encodes CADRDSGNTIYF.